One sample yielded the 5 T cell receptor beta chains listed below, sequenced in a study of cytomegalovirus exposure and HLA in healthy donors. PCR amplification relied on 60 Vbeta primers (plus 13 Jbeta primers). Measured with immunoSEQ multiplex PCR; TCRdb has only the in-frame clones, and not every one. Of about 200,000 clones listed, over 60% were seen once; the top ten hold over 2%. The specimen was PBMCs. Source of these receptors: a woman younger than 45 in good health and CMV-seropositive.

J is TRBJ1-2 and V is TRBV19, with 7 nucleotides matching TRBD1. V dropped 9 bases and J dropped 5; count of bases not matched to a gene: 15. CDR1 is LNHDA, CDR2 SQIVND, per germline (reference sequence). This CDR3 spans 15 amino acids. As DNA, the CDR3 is TGTGCCAGCTCGTCTTGGACAGGCCACGATTATGGCTACACCTTC. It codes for CASSSWTGHDYGYTF.

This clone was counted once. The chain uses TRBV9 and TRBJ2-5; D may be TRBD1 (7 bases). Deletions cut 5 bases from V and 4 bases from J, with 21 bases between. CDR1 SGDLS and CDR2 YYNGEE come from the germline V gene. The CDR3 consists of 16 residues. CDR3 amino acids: CASSSLAQGGRETQYF. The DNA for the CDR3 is TGTGCCAGCAGTTCCCTAGCCCAGGGGGGTAGAGAGACCCAGTACTTC.

CDR3 protein: CASNRLVSYNEQFF. CDR3 DNA: TGTGCCAGCAACAGGCTAGTTTCCTACAATGAGCAGTTCTTC. The J gene is TRBJ2-1, the V gene TRBV28; the D gene is possibly TRBD1 (5 bases). CDR1 MDHEN and CDR2 SYDVKM come from the germline V gene. There are 14 residues in the CDR3. V lost 7 bases and J lost 1, with 11 bases in between. The whole variable domain, filled in from reference TRBV28 and TRBJ2-1, reads DVKVTQSSRYLVKRTGEKVFLECVQDMDHENMFWYRQDPGLGLRLIYFSYDVKMKEKGDIPEGYSVSREKKERFSLILESASTNQTSMYLCASNRLVSYNEQFFGPGTRLTVL.

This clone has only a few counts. The CDR3 loop reads CASSQTGDLSQPQHF. In DNA, the CDR3 is TGTGCCAGCTCCCAAACAGGGGATCTGAGTCAGCCCCAGCATTTT. The chain uses TRBV6-6 and TRBJ1-5; 7 bases are shared with TRBD1. Germline V gene data show CDR1 as MNHNY and CDR2 as SVGAGI (reference sequence). Trimming cost V 8 bases and J 6 bases; bases outside gene matches: 13. The CDR3 runs 15 residues.

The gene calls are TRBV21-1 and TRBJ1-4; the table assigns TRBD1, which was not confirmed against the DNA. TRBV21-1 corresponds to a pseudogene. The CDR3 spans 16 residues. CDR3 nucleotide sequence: TGTGCCAGCAGCACATCCTCTGGGACAGGGGATGAAAAACTGTTTTTT. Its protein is CASSTSSGTGDEKLFF.